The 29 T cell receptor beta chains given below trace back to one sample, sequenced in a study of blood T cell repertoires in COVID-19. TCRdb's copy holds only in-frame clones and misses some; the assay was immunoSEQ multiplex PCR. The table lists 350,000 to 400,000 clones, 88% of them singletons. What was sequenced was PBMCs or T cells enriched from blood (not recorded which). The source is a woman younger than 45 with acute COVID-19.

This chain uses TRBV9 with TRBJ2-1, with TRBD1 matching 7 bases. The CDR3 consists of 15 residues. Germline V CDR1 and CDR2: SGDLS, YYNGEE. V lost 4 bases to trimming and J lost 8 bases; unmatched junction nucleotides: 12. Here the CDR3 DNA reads TGTGCCAGCAGCCCCCGGACAGGAACGCGCCATGAGCAGTTCTTC. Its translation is CASSPRTGTRHEQFF.

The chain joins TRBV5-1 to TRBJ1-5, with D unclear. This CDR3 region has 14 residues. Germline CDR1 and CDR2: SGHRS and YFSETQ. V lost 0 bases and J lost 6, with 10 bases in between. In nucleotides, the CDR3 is TGCGCCAGCAGCTTGGGACAAGCCGGTCAGCCCCAGCATTTT. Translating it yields CASSLGQAGQPQHF.

CDR3: CASSPLDRDSSPLHF. The CDR3 nucleotides read TGTGCCAGCTCCCCCTTGGACAGGGACTCTTCACCCCTCCACTTT. This chain links TRBV18 with TRBJ1-6; TRBD1 aligns across 8 bases. CDR1 is KGHSH, CDR2 LQKENI, per germline. This CDR3 spans 15 amino acids. V lost 6 bases to trimming and J lost 9 bases; unmatched junction nucleotides: 10.

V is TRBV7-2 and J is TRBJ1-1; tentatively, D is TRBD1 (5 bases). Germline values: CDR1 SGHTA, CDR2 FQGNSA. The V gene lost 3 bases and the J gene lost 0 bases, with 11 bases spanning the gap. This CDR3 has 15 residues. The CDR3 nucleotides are TGTGCCAGCAGCTTCCACGACAGTCTGAACACTGAAGCTTTCTTT. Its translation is CASSFHDSLNTEAFF.

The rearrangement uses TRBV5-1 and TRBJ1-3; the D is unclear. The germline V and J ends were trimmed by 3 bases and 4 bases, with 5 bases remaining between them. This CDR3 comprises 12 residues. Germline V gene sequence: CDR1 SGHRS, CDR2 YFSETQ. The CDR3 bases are TGCGCCAGCAGCTCCGCGGGAAACACCATATATTTT. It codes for CASSSAGNTIYF.

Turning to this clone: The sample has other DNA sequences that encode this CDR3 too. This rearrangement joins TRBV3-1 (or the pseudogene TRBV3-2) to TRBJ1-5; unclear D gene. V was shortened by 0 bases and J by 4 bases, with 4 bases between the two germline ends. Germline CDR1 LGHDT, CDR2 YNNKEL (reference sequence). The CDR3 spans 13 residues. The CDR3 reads CASSQDRNQPQHF. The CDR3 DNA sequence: TGTGCCAGCAGCCAAGACAGGAATCAGCCCCAGCATTTT.

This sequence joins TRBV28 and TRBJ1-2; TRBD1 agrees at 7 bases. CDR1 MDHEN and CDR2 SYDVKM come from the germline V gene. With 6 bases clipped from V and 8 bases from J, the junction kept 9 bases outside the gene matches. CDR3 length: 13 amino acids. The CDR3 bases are TGTGCCAGCAGGCCCACAGGGGCCGGGGGCTACACCTTC. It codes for CASRPTGAGGYTF.

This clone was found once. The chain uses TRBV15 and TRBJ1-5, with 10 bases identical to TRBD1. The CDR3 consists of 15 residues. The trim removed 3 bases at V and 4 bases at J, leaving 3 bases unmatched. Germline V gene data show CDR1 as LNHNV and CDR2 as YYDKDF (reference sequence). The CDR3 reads CATSRGQGPNQPQHF. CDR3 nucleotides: TGTGCCACCAGCAGGGGACAGGGGCCTAATCAGCCCCAGCATTTT.

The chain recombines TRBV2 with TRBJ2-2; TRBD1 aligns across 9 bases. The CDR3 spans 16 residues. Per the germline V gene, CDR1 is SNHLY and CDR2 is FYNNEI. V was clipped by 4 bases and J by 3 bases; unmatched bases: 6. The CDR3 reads CASSGSGTGHTGELFF. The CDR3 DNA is TGTGCCAGCAGTGGCTCCGGGACAGGGCACACCGGGGAGCTGTTTTTT. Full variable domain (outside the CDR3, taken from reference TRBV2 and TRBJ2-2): EPEVTQTPSHQVTQMGQEVILRCVPISNHLYFYWYRQILGQKVEFLVSFYNNEISEKSEIFDDQFSVERPDGSNFTLKIRSTKLEDSAMYFCASSGSGTGHTGELFFGEGSRLTVL.

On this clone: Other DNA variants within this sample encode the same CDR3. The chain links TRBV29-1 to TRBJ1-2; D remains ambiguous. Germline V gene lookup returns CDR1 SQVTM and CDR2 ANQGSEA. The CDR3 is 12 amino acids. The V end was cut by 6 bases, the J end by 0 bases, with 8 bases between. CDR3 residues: CSVAGSNYGYTF. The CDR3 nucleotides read TGCAGCGTCGCCGGGTCTAACTATGGCTACACCTTC. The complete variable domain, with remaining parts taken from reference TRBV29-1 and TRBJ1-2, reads SAVISQKPSRDICQRGTSLTIQCQVDSQVTMMFWYRQQPGQSLTLIATANQGSEATYESGFVIDKFPISRPNLTFSTLTVSNMSPEDSSIYLCSVAGSNYGYTFGSGTRLTVV.

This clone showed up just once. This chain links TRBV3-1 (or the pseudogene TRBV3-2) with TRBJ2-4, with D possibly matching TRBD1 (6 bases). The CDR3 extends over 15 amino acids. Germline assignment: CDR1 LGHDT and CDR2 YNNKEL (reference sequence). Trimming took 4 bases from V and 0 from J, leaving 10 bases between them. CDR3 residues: CASSPRGGAKNIQYF. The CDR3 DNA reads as TGTGCCAGCAGCCCCAGAGGGGGAGCCAAAAACATTCAGTACTTC.

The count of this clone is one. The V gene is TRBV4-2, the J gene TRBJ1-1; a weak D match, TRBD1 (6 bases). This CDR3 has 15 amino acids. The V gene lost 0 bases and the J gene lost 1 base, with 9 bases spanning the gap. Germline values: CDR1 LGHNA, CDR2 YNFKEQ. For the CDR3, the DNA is TGTGCCAGCAGCCAAGAAGGGGGGGGGAACACTGAAGCTTTCTTT. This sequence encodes CASSQEGGGNTEAFF.

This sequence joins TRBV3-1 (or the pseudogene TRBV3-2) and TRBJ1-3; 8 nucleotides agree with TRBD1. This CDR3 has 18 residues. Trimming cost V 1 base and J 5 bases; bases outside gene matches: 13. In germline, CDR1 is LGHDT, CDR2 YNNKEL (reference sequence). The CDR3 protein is CASSQVVTGASKRNTIYF. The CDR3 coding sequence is TGTGCCAGCAGCCAAGTGGTGACAGGGGCTAGTAAGAGAAACACCATATATTTT.

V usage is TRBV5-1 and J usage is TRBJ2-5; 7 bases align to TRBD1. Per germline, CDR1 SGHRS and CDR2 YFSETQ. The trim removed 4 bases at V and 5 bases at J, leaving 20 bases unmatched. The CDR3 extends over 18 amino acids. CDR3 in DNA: TGCGCCAGCAGCCCCACGCCCCCTGGTCGGGACAGAGGGGAGACCCAGTACTTC. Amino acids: CASSPTPPGRDRGETQYF.

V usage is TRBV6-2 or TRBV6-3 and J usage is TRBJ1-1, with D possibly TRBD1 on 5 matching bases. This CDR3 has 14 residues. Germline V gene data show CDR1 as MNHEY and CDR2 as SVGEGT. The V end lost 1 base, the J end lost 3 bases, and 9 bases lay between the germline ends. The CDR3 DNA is TGTGCCAGCAGTTACTTCAGGGCACACACTGAAGCTTTCTTT. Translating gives CASSYFRAHTEAFF.

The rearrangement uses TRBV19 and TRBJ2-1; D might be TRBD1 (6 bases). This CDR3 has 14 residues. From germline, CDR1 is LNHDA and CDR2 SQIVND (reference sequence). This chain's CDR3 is CAVGQGIAYNEQFF. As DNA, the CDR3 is TGTGCTGTAGGCCAGGGGATAGCCTACAATGAGCAGTTCTTC.

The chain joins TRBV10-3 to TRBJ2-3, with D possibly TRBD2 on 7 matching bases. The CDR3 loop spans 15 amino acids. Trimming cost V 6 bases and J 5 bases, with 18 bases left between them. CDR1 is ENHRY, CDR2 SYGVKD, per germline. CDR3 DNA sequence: TGTGCCATCAGCCCTGGGGGGGGCGGGTTAGATACGCAGTATTTT. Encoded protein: CAISPGGGGLDTQYF.

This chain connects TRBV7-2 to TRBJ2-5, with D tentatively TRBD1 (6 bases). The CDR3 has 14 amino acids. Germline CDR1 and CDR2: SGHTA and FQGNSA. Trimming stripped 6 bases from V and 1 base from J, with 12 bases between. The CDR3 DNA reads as TGTGCCAGCAGTCAGGGGTCATTCCAAGAGACCCAGTACTTC. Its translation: CASSQGSFQETQYF.

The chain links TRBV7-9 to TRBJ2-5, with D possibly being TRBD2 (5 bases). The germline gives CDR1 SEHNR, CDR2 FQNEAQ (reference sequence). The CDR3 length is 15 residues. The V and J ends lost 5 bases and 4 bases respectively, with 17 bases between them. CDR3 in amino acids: CASSPLGSGGETQYF. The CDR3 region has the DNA TGTGCCAGCAGCCCCTTGGGCAGCGGTGGAGAGACCCAGTACTTC.

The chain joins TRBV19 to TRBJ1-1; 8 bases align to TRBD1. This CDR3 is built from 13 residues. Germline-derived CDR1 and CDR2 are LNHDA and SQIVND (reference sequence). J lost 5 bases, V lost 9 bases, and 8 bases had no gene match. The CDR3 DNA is TGTGCCAGCCGCCGGGACAGGCGTACTGAAGCTTTCTTT. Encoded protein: CASRRDRRTEAFF. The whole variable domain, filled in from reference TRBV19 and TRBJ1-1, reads DGGITQSPKYLFRKEGQNVTLSCEQNLNHDAMYWYRQDPGQGLRLIYYSQIVNDFQKGDIAEGYSVSREKKESFPLTVTSAQKNPTAFYLCASRRDRRTEAFFGQGTRLTVV.

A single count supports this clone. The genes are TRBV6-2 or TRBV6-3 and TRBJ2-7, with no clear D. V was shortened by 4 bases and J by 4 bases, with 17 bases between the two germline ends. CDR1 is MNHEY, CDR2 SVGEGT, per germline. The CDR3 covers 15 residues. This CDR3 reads CASSSPFGGAYEQYF. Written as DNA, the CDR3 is TGTGCCAGCAGTTCCCCCTTTGGCGGAGCTTACGAGCAGTACTTC.

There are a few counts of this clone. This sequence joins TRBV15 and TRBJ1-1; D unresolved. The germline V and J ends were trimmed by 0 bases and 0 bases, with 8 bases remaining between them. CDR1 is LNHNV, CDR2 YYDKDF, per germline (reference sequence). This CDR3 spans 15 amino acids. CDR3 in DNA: TGTGCCACCAGCAGAGATCTCGGTATGAACACTGAAGCTTTCTTT. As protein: CATSRDLGMNTEAFF.

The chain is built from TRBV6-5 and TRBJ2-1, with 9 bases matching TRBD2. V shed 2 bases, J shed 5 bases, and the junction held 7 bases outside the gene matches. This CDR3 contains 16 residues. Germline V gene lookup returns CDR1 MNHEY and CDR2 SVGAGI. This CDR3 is CASSYAIAGEDNEQFF. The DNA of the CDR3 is TGTGCCAGCAGTTACGCGATAGCGGGGGAGGACAATGAGCAGTTCTTC.

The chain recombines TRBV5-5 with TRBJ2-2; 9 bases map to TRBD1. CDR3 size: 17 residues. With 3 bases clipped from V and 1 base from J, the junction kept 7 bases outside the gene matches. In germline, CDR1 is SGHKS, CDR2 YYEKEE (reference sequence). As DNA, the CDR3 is TGTGCCAGCAGCTACAATCCGGGACAGGGGAACACCGGGGAGCTGTTTTTT. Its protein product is CASSYNPGQGNTGELFF.

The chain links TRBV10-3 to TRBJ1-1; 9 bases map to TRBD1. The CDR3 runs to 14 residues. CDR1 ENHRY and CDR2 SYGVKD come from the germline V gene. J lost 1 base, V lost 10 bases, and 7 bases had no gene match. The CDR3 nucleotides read TGTGCCACCTTGGGACAGGGAACGAACACTGAAGCTTTCTTT. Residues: CATLGQGTNTEAFF.

CDR3 coding DNA: TGTGCCAGCAGCGCGACAGGGGGAGCTTATAGCAATCAGCCCCAGCATTTT. Its translation is CASSATGGAYSNQPQHF. V usage is TRBV7-9 and J usage is TRBJ1-5; TRBD1 matches 9 bases. J lost 0 bases, V lost 5 bases, and 8 bases had no gene match. The CDR3 totals 17 residues. Germline V gives CDR1 SEHNR, CDR2 FQNEAQ (reference sequence).

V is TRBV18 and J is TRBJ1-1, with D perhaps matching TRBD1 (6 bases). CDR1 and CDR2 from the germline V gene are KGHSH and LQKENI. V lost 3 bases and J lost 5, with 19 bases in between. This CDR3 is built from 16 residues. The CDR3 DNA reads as TGTGCCAGCTCACCGCAACAGGGCCCGGGGGGTACTGAAGCTTTCTTT. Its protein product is CASSPQQGPGGTEAFF.

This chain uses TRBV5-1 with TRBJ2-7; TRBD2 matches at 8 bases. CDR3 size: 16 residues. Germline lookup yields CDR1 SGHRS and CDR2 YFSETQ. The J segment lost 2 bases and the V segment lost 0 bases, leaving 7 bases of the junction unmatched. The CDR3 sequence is CASSLGLSGVAYEQYF. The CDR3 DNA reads TGCGCCAGCAGCTTGGGACTTAGCGGGGTGGCCTACGAGCAGTACTTC.

The CDR3 sequence is CASSPPKQGARNNEQFF. DNA for the CDR3: TGTGCCAGCTCACCACCGAAACAGGGGGCTAGAAACAATGAGCAGTTCTTC. The J gene is TRBJ2-1, the V gene TRBV18, with 9 bases lining up with TRBD1. This CDR3 is built from 17 residues. Germline V lookup: CDR1 KGHSH, CDR2 LQKENI. V trimming: 0 bases; J trimming: 5 bases; junction bases outside the gene matches: 8. Combining the CDR3 with reference TRBV18 and TRBJ2-1 gives the whole variable domain NAGVMQNPRHLVRRRGQEARLRCSPMKGHSHVYWYRQLPEEGLKFMVYLQKENIIDESGMPKERFSAEFPKEGPSILRIQQVVRGDSAAYFCASSPPKQGARNNEQFFGPGTRLTVL.